What follows is one TCR beta chain and its context. These data belong to a study of T cell responses to AZD1222 COVID-19 vaccine. CDR1 and CDR2 (germline): SEHNR, FQNEAQ (reference sequence). V lost 5 bases, J lost 3 bases, and 14 bases lay in between. The CDR3 extends over 14 amino acids. Sequencing used immunoSEQ multiplex PCR; TCRdb keeps in-frame clones, though not all of them. This sample has approximately 150,000 clones, with around nine tenths found just once. Sequencing was performed on peripheral blood, taken on day 0 of AZD1222 vaccination. The rearrangement joins TRBV7-9 to TRBJ2-7, with D uncertain. The clonotype originates from an adult in good health. The CDR3 bases are TGTGCCAGCAGCCCCCCCGGGCGGTACTACGAGCAGTACTTC. Protein: CASSPPGRYYEQYF.